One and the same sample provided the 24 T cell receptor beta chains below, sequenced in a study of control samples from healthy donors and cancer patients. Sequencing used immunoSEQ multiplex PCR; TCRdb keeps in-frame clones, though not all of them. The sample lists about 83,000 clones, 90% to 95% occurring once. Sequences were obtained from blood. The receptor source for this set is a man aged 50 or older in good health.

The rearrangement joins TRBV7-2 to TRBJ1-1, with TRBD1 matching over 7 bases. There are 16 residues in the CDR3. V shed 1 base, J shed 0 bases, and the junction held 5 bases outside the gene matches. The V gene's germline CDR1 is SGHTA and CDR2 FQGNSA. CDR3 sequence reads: CASSLVQGTLNTEAFF. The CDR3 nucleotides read TGTGCCAGCAGCTTAGTACAGGGGACCCTGAACACTGAAGCTTTCTTT.

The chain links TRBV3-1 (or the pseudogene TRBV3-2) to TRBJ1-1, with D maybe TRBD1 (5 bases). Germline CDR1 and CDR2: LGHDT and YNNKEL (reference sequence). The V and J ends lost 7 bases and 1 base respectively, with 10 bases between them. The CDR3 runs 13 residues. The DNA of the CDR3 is TGTGCCAGCACTGGGACCGCGAACACTGAAGCTTTCTTT. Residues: CASTGTANTEAFF.

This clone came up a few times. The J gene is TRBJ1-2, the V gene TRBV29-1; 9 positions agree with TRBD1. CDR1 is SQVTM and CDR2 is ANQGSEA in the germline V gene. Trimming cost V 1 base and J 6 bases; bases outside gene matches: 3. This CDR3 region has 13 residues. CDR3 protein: CSVEGDRADGYTF. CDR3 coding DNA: TGCAGCGTTGAAGGGGACAGGGCCGATGGCTACACCTTC.

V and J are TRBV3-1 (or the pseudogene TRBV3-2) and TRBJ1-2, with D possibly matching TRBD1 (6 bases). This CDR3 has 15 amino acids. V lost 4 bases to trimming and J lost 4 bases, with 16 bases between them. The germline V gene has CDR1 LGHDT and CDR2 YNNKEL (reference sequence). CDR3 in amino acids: CASSPGGGGSYGYTF. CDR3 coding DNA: TGTGCCAGCAGCCCGGGGGGCGGGGGGAGCTATGGCTACACCTTC.

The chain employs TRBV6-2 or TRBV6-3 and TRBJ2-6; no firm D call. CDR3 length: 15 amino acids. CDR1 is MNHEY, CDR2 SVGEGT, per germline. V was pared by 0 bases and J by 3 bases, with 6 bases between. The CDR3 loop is CASSYSPVGANVLTF. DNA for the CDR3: TGTGCCAGCAGTTACTCGCCCGTTGGGGCCAACGTCCTGACTTTC.

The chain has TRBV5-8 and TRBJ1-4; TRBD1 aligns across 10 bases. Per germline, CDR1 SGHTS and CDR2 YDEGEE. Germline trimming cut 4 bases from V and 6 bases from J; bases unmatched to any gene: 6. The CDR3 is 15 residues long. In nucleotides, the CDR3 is TGTGCCAGCAGCCGGGAGACAGGGGGCGATGAAAAACTGTTTTTT. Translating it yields CASSRETGGDEKLFF.

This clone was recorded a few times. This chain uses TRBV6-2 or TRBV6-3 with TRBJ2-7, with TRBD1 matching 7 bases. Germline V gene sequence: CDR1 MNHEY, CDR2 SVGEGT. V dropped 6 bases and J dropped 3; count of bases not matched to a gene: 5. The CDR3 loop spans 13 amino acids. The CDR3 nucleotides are TGTGCCAGCAGCCGGGACAGTCACTACGAGCAGTACTTC. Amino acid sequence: CASSRDSHYEQYF.

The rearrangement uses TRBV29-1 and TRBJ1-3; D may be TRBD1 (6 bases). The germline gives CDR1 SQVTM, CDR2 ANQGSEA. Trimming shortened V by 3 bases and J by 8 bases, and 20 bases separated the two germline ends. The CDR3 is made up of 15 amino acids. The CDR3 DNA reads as TGCAGCGTTGACGGATCGGGGGGGCTCGGGGACACCATATATTTT. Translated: CSVDGSGGLGDTIYF.

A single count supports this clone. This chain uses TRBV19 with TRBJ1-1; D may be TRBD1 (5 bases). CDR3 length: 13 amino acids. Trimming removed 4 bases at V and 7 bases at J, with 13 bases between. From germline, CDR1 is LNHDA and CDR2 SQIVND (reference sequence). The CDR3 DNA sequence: TGTGCCAGTAGTAGTGCGGGGCGGGTTGAAGCTTTCTTT. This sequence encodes CASSSAGRVEAFF.

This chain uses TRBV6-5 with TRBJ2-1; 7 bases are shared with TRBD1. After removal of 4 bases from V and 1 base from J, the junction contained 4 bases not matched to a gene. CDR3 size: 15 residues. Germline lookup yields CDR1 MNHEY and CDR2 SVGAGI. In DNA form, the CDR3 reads TGTGCCAGCAGTTTTCCAGGGGGTTCCTACAATGAGCAGTTCTTC. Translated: CASSFPGGSYNEQFF.

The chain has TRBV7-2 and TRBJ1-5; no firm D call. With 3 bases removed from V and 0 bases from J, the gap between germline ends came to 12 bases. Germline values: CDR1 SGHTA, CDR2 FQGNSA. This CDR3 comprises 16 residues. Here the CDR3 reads CASSLKQPYSNQPQHF. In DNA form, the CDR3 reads TGTGCCAGCAGCTTGAAACAGCCTTATAGCAATCAGCCCCAGCATTTT.

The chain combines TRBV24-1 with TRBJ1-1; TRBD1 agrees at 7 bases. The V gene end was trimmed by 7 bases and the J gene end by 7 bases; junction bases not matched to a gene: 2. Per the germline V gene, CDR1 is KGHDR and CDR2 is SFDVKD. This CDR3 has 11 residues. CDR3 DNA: TGTGCCACCAGGACAGGGATTGAAGCTTTCTTT. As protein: CATRTGIEAFF.

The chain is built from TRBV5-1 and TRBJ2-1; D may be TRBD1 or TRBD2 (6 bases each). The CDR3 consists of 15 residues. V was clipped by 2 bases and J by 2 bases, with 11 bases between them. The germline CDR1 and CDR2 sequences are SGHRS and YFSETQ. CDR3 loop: CASSFEGGPYNEQFF. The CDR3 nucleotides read TGCGCCAGCAGCTTCGAGGGGGGCCCCTACAATGAGCAGTTCTTC.

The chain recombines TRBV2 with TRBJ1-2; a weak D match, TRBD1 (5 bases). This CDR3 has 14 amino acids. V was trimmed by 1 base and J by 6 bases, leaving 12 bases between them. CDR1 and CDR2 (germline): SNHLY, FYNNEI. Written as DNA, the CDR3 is TGTGCCAGCAGTGAAGAGCCGGGGACGAATGGCTACACCTTC. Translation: CASSEEPGTNGYTF.

CDR3 in amino acids: CASSLEGGNGYGYTF. The CDR3 DNA reads as TGTGCCAGCAGCTTGGAAGGTGGAAACGGCTATGGCTACACCTTC. The V call is TRBV5-4, the J call TRBJ1-2, with no clear D. The germline gives CDR1 SGHNT, CDR2 YYREEE (reference sequence). Trimming removed 0 bases from V and 4 bases from J, with 13 bases in between. The CDR3 runs 15 residues.

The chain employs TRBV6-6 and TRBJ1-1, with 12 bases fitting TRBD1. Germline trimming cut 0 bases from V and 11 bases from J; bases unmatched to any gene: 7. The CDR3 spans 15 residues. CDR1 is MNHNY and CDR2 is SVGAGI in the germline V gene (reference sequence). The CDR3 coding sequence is TGTGCCAGCAGTTACTCGGGGACAGGGGGCTTACGGGCTTTCTTT. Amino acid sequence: CASSYSGTGGLRAFF.

CDR3: CASRAETQETQYF. In nucleotides, the CDR3 is TGTGCCAGCAGAGCGGAGACCCAAGAGACCCAGTACTTC. V is TRBV25-1 and J is TRBJ2-5; TRBD2 is a possible D gene (5 bases). V was clipped by 6 bases and J by 1 base, with 9 bases between them. The CDR3 runs to 13 residues. The germline V gene has CDR1 MGHDK and CDR2 SYGVNS.

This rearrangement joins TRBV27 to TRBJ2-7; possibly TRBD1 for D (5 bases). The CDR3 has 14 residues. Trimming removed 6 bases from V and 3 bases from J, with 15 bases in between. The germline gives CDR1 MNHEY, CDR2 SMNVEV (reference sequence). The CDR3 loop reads CASSPLDRLYEQYF. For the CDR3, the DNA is TGTGCCAGCAGCCCCCTTGACAGACTCTACGAGCAGTACTTC.

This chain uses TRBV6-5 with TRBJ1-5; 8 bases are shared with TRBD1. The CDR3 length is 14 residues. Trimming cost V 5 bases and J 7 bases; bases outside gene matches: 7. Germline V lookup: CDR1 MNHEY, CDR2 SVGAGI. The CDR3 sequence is CASSLRDRGQPQHF. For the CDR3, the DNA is TGTGCCAGCAGTCTCCGCGACAGGGGCCAGCCCCAGCATTTT.

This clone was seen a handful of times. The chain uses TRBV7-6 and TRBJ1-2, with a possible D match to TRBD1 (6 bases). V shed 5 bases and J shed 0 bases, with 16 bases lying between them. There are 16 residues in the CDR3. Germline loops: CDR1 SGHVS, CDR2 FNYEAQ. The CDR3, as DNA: TGTGCCAGCAGCACCTCGACAGGCCATACTAACTATGGCTACACCTTC. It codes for CASSTSTGHTNYGYTF.

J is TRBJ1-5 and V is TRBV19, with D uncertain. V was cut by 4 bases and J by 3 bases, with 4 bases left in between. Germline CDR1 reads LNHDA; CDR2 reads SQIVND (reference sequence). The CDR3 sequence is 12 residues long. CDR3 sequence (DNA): TGTGCCAGTAGTAGGGTCAATCAGCCCCAGCATTTT. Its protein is CASSRVNQPQHF.

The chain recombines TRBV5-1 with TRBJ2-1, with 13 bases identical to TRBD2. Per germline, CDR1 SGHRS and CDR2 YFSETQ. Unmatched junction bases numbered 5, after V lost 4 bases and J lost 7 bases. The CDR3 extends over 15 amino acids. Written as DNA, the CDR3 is TGCGCCAGCAGCCAACTAGCGGGGGGGCCGAATGAGCAGTTCTTC. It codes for CASSQLAGGPNEQFF.

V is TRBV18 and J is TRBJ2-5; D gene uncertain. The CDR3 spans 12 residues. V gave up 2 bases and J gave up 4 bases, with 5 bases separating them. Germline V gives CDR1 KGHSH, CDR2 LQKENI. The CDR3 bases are TGTGCCAGCTCACCAATTGGAGAGACCCAGTACTTC. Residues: CASSPIGETQYF.

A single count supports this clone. The CDR3 reads CASSAISRGGTEAFF. The CDR3 DNA is TGTGCCAGCAGCGCTATCTCTCGGGGAGGAACTGAAGCTTTCTTT. This rearrangement joins TRBV9 to TRBJ1-1; D is ambiguous. Trimming removed 3 bases at V and 5 bases at J, with 17 bases between. CDR1 and CDR2 (germline): SGDLS, YYNGEE. The CDR3 is 15 amino acids.